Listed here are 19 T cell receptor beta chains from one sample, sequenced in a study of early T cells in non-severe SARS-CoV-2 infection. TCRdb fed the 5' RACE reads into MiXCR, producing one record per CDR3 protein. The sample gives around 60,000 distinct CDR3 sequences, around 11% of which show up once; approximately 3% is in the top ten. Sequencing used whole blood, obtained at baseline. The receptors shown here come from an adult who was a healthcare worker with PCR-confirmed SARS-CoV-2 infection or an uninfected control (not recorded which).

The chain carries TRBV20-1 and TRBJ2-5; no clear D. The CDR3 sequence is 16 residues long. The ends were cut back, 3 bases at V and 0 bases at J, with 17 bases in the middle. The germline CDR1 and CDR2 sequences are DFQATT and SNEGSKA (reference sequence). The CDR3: CSASKLQVTNQETQYF. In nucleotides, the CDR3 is TGCAGTGCTAGCAAACTACAAGTGACGAACCAAGAGACCCAGTACTTC.

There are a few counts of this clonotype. CDR3 sequence: CASSLWVGFANTEAFF. The CDR3 DNA follows: TGTGCCAGCAGTTTATGGGTCGGGTTCGCGAACACTGAAGCTTTCTTT. This chain uses TRBV12-3 or TRBV12-4 with TRBJ1-1; no reliable D call. Trimming shortened V by 2 bases and J by 1 base, and 14 bases separated the two germline ends. The length of the CDR3 is 16 residues.

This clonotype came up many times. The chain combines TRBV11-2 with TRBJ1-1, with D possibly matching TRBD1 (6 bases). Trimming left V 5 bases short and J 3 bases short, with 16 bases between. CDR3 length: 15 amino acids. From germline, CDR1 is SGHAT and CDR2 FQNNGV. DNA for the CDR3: TGTGCCAGCAGCCCCATGACAGGTGCTCACACTGAAGCTTTCTTT. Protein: CASSPMTGAHTEAFF.

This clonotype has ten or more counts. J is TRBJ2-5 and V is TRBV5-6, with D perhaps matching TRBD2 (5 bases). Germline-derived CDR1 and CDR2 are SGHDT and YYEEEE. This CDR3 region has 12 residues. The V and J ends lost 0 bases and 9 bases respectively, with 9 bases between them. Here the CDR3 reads CASSLASGSQYF. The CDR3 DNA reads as TGTGCCAGCAGCTTGGCGTCGGGGTCCCAGTACTTC.

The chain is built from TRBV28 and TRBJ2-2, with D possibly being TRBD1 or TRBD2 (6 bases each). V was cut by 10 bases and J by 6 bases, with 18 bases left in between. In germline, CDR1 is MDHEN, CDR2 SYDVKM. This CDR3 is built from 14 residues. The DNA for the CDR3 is TGTGCCACGCAGGACAGCGGGTTTCCCGGGGAGCTGTTTTTT. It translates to CATQDSGFPGELFF.

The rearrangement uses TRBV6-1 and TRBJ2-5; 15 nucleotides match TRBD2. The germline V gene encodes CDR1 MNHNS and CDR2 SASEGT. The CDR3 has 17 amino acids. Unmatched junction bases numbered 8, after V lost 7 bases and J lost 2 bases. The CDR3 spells CASTGTSGGTRQETQYF. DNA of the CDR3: TGTGCCAGCACCGGGACTAGCGGGGGGACACGACAAGAGACCCAGTACTTC.

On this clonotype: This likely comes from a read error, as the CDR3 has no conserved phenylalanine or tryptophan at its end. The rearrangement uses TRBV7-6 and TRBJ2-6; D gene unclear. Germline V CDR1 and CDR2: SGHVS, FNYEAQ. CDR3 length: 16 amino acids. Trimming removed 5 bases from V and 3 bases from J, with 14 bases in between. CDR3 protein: CASSKRPPSGANVLTL. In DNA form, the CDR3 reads TGTGCCAGCAGCAAACGCCCGCCGAGTGGGGCCAACGTCCTGACTCTC.

CDR3 coding DNA: TGTGCCAGCAGTTTTACAGGGGGGTACGTGAATGAGCAGTTCTTC. Translated: CASSFTGGYVNEQFF. This sequence joins TRBV27 and TRBJ2-1; TRBD1 agrees at 8 bases. Germline CDR1 is MNHEY and CDR2 is SMNVEV (reference sequence). CDR3 size: 15 residues. V trimming: 3 bases; J trimming: 7 bases; junction bases outside the gene matches: 8.

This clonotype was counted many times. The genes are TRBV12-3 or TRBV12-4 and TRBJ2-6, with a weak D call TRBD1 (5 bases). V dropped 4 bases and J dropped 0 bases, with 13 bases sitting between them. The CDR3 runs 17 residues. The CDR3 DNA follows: TGTGCCAGCAGTTCAGGGAAGAGGTACTCTGGGGCCAACGTCCTGACTTTC. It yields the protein CASSSGKRYSGANVLTF.

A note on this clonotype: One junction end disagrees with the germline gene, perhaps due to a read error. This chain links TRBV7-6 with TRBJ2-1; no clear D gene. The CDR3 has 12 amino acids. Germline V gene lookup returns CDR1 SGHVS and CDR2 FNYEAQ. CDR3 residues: CASSPGVYERFF. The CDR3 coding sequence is TGTGCCAGCAGCCCCGGCGTATATGAGCGGTTCTTC.

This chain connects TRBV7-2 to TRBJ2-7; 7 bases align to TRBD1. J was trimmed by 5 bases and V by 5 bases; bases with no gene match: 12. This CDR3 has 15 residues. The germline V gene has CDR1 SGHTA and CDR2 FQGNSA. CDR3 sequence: CASSIRDSPGHEQYF. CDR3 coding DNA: TGTGCCAGCAGCATCCGGGACAGCCCGGGCCACGAGCAGTACTTC. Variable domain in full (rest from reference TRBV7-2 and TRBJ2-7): GAGVSQSPSNKVTEKGKDVELRCDPISGHTALYWYRQSLGQGLEFLIYFQGNSAPDKSGLPSDRFSAERTGGSVSTLTIQRTQQEDSAVYLCASSIRDSPGHEQYFGPGTRLTVT.

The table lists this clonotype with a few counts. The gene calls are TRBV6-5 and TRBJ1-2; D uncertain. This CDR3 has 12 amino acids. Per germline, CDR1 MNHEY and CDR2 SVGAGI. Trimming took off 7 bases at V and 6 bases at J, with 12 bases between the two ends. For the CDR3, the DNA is TGTGCCAGCACCTACGGCACTAATGGCTACACCTTC. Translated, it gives CASTYGTNGYTF.

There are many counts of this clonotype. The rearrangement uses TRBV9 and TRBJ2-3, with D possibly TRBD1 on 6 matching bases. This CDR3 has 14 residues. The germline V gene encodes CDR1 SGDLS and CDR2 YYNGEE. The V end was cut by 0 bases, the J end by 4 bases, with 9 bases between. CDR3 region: CASSVVWTADTQYF. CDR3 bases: TGTGCCAGCAGCGTAGTTTGGACAGCAGATACGCAGTATTTT. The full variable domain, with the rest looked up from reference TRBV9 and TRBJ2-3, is DSGVTQTPKHLITATGQRVTLRCSPRSGDLSVYWYQQSLDQGLQFLIQYYNGEERAKGNILERFSAQQFPDLHSELNLSSLELGDSALYFCASSVVWTADTQYFGPGTRLTVL.

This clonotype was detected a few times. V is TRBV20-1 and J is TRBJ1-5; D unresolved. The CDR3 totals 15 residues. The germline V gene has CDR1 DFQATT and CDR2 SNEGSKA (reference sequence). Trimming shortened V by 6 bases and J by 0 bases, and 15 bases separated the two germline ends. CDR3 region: CSATAQGYSNQPQHF. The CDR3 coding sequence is TGCAGTGCCACCGCACAAGGCTATAGCAATCAGCCCCAGCATTTT.

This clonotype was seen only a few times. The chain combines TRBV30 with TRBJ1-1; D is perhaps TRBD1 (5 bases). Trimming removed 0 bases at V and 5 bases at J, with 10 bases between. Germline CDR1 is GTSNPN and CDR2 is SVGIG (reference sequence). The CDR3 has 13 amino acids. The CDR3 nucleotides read TGTGCCTGGAGTGTAGTATGGGGGACTGAAGCTTTCTTT. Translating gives CAWSVVWGTEAFF.

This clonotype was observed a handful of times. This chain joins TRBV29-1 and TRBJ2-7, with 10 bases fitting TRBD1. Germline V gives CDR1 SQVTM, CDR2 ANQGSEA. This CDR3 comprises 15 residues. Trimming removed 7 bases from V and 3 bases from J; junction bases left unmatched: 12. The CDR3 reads CSAGGARTGGYEQYF. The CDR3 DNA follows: TGCAGCGCCGGGGGGGCCCGGACAGGGGGCTACGAGCAGTACTTC.

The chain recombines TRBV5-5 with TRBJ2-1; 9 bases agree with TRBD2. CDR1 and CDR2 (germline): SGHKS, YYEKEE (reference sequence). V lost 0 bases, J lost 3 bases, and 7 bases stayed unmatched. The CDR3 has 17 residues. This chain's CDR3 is CASSLVSGGTLYNEQFF. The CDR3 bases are TGTGCCAGCAGCTTGGTTAGCGGGGGAACACTCTACAATGAGCAGTTCTTC. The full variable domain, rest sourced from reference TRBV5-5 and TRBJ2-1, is DAGVTQSPTHLIKTRGQQVTLRCSPISGHKSVSWYQQVLGQGPQFIFQYYEKEERGRGNFPDRFSARQFPNYSSELNVNALLLGDSALYLCASSLVSGGTLYNEQFFGPGTRLTVL.

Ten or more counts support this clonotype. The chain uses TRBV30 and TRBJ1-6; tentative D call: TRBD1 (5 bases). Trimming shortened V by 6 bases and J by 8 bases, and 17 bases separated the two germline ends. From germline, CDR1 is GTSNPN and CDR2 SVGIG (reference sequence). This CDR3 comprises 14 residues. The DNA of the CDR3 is TGTGCCTGTCCGCAAACGTGGGGGGATTCACCCCTCCACTTT. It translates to CACPQTWGDSPLHF.

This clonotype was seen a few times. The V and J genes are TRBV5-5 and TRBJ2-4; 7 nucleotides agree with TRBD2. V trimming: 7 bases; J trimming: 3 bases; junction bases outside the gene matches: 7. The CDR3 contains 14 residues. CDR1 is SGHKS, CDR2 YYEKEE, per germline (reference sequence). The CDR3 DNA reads TGTGCCAGCGGCAGGGACTACGGCAAAAACATTCAGTACTTC. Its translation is CASGRDYGKNIQYF.